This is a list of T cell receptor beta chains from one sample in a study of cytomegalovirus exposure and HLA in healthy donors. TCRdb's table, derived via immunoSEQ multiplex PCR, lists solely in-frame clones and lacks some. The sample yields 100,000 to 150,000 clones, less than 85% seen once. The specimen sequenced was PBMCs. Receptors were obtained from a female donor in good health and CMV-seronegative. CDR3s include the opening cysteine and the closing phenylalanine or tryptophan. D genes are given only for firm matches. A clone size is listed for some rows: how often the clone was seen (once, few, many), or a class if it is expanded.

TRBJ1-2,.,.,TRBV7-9,TGTTCCAGCAGCTTAGGAACGGACTCCCCAAACTATGGCTACACCTTC,CSSSLGTDSPNYGYTF
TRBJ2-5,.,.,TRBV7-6,TGTGCCAGCAGCTCCTCACAGGCGGCGGAGACCCAGTACTTC,CASSSSQAAETQYF
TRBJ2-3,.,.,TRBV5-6,TGTGCCAGCAGCTCACTCGGACAGCTCAAGGATACGCAGTATTTT,CASSSLGQLKDTQYF
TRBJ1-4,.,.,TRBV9,TGTGCCAGCAGCCCCCGCGGCGCCTGGAATGAAAAACTGTTTTTT,CASSPRGAWNEKLFF
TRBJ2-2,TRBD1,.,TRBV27,TGTGCCAGCAGTTTAATTCGGACAGGAAACACCGGGGAGCTGTTTTTT,CASSLIRTGNTGELFF
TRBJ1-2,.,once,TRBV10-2,TGCGCCAGCAGTGTTGGGGGCTCTGGCTACACCTTC,CASSVGGSGYTF
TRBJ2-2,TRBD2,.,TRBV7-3,TGTGCCAGCAGCTTACGGGCGGGAGGGAACACCGGGGAGCTGTTTTTT,CASSLRAGGNTGELFF
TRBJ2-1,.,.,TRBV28,TGTGCCAGCAGTTCACCGGGGCTTGGGGGGTACAATGAGCAGTTCTTC,CASSSPGLGGYNEQFF
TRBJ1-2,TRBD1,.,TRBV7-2,TGTGCCAGCAGCGAGGACAGGGGGCGCCATGGCTACACCTTC,CASSEDRGRHGYTF
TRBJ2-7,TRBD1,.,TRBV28,TGTGCCAGCTTGGAACGGGACAGGGCTTCCTACGAGCAGTACTTC,CASLERDRASYEQYF
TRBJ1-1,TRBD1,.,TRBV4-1,TGCGCCAGCAGCATTCGACAGGGGGACACTGAAGCTTTCTTT,CASSIRQGDTEAFF
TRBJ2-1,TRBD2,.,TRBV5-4,TGTGCCATTCCCGGGGGGGCGGGTGATGAGCAGTTCTTC,CAIPGGAGDEQFF
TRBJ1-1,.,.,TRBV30,TGTGCCTGGGGACAGAACACTGAAGCTTTCTTT,CAWGQNTEAFF
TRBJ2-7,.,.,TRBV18,TGTGCCAGCTCACCACCAGGAGGGTCCGAGCAGTACTTC,CASSPPGGSEQYF
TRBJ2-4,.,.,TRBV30,TGTGCCTGGTCGGGTCGAAACATTCAGTACTTC,CAWSGRNIQYF
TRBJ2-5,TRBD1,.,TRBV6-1,TGTGCCAGCAGTGGCCGACAGGGCGTTGGCGGGACCCAGTACTTC,CASSGRQGVGGTQYF
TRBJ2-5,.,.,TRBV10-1,TGCGCCAGCAGTGAACGGGGAGGTTTGGAGACCCAGTACTTC,CASSERGGLETQYF
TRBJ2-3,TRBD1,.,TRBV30,TGTGCCTGGAGAATACCTCACAGGGGATCGACAGATACGCAGTATTTT,CAWRIPHRGSTDTQYF
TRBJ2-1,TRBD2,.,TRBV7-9,TGTTCCAGCAGCAGCGGGGTATTCAAATACAATGAGCAGTTCTTC,CSSSSGVFKYNEQFF
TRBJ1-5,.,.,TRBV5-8,TGTGCCAGCAGCTTGGTTAGTAGGCCCCAGCATTTT,CASSLVSRPQHF
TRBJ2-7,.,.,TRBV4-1,TGCGCCAGCAGCCAAGCGACCGGCGCAGGGGGGACCTACGAGCAGTACTTC,CASSQATGAGGTYEQYF
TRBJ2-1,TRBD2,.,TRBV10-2,TGCGCCAGCAGGGAGACTAGCGGGAGGAGTAATGAGCAGTTCTTC,CASRETSGRSNEQFF
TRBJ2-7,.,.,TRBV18,TGTGCCAGCTCACCAGGGATCGGGAAAGGCGATTACGAGCAGTACTTC,CASSPGIGKGDYEQYF
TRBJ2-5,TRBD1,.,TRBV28,TGTGCCGGCGGGACAGGGCCCGAAGAGACCCAGTACTTC,CAGGTGPEETQYF
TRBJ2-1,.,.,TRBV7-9,TGTGCCAGCAGCTCTCCAGAATACAATGAGCAGTTCTTC,CASSSPEYNEQFF
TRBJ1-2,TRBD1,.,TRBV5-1,TGCGCCAGCAGCTTGAACGGACAGGGTTCAGGCTATGGCTACACCTTC,CASSLNGQGSGYGYTF
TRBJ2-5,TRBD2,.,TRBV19,TGTGCCAGTAGTGCCCTAGCGGGAGGTGAGGAGACCCAGTACTTC,CASSALAGGEETQYF
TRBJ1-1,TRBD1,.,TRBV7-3,TGTGCCAGCAGCCTCAGGGACAGAAACACTGAAGCTTTCTTT,CASSLRDRNTEAFF
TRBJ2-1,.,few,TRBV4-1,TGCGCCAGCAGCCAAGATTGGTCCAGGGTCGATGAGCAGTTCTTC,CASSQDWSRVDEQFF
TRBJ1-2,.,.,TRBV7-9,TGTGCCAGCAGCCCCCTAGTGCGGGGTGGGACTAGTGGCTACACCTTC,CASSPLVRGGTSGYTF
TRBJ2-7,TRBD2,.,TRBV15,TGTGCCACCAGCAGACCGACTAGCGGGAGGCTAAGGGACGAGCAGTACTTC,CATSRPTSGRLRDEQYF
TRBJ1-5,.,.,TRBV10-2,TGCGCCAGCAGTGAGTCCCCGGGGCAGCCCCAGCATTTT,CASSESPGQPQHF
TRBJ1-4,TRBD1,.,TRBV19,TGTGCCAGTAGTGCTATCTCAGGGGGCGATGAAAAACTGTTTTTT,CASSAISGGDEKLFF
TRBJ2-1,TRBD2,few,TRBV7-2,TGTGCCAGCAGCTTAAAGCGGGAGCGCTCCTACAATGAGCAGTTCTTC,CASSLKRERSYNEQFF